The clone carrying this TCR beta chain appeared a few times. The sample belongs to a study of blood T cell repertoires in COVID-19. Study-level background: Sites across the United States, Italy and Spain contributed samples from acute and convalescent COVID-19.

Trimming cost V 0 bases and J 5 bases; bases outside gene matches: 5. Germline assignment: CDR1 SGHRS and CDR2 YFSETQ. The CDR3 runs 16 residues. Enrolled through a virtual design, the participants were between about 18 and 100 years of age and came from about two dozen US areas. Resolution of symptoms, clearance, or two negative PCRs was present in recovered Cohort 3 donors. Authors' methods: Amplification of reference gene primers provided the estimated nucleated cell counts. The data were produced by immunoSEQ multiplex PCR, yet TCRdb's version contains in-frame clones alone and is incomplete. V, J and clone size derive from that table, while D and trimming were established from the DNA sequence. The sample shows almost 200,000 clones, around 90% of them seen only once.

The specimen sequenced was PBMCs or T cells enriched from blood (not recorded which). This clonotype was sampled from a woman between 18 and 29 years old who had recovered from COVID-19. The chain recombines TRBV5-1 with TRBJ2-3, with 11 nucleotides matching TRBD2. CDR3 coding DNA: TGCGCCAGCAGCTTGGTGGCCCTAGCGGGGGGAGATACGCAGTATTTT. Translated, it gives CASSLVALAGGDTQYF. The variable domain in full, with the rest retrieved from reference TRBV5-1 and TRBJ2-3, is KAGVTQTPRYLIKTRGQQVTLSCSPISGHRSVSWYQQTPGQGLQFLFEYFSETQRNKGNFPGRFSGRQFSNSRSEMNVSTLELGDSALYLCASSLVALAGGDTQYFGPGTRLTVL.